This T cell receptor beta chain was captured by sequencing in a study of siplizumab effects on memory and regulatory T cells. Study-wide points: Controls had more than 25% Treg-derived mappable alloreactive CD4+ clones on average, versus roughly 70% with siplizumab. There appeared to be greater diversity in naive T cells than in memory cells, and naive T cells seemed major contributors to the alloresponse.

V lost 0 bases, J lost 4 bases, and 21 bases lay in between. The CDR3 length is 18 residues. Germline V gene data show CDR1 as ENHRY and CDR2 as SYGVKD. Roughly 10^5 TCR templates were measured in each sample. The protocol was immunoSEQ multiplex PCR, while the TCRdb copy is restricted to in-frame clones and leaves out a portion. The profile covers about 110,000 clones, with roughly 92% appearing a single time and under 1.5% taken by the ten largest. About this clone: Its antigen is not known.

Input material: CD4+ T cells sorted from blood. This TCR was recovered from a human donor in good health. The chain has TRBV10-3 and TRBJ2-5; D is possibly TRBD2 (6 bases). Written as DNA, the CDR3 is TGTGCCATCAGTGAGTCAATTACGGGACTTAATCGGGGAGAGACCCAGTACTTC. Translating it yields CAISESITGLNRGETQYF.